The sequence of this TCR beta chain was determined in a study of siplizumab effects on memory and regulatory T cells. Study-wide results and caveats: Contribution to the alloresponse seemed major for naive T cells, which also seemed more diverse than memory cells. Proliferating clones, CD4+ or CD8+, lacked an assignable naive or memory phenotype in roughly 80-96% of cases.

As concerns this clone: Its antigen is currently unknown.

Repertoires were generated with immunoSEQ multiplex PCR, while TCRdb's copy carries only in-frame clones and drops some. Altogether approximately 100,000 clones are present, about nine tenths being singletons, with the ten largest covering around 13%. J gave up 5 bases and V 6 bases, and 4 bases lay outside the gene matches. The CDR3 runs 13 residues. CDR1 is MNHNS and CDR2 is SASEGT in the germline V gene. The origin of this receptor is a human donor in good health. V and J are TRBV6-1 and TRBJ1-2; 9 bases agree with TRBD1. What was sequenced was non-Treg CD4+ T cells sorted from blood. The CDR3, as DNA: TGTGCCAGCAGGGGACAGGGCCATTATGGCTACACCTTC. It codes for CASRGQGHYGYTF.